The rows below give T cell receptor beta chains drawn from one sample of a study of blood T cell repertoires in COVID-19. Using immunoSEQ multiplex PCR, the repertoire was profiled, and TCRdb retains in-frame clones only, with some absent. This sample has 120,000 or so clones, with more than 70% found just once. Specimen: peripheral blood. Every receptor here comes from a woman in her 30s who had recovered from COVID-19. CDR3s include the opening cysteine and the closing phenylalanine or tryptophan. D genes are given only for firm matches. Expanded clones are given a class, and other clones once, few, many or no size at all.

j_call,cdr3_length,clone_size,v_call,d_call,cdr3_aa,cdr3_nt
TRBJ1-1,16,-,TRBV7-8,TRBD1,CASSVRDRVIGTEAFF,TGTGCCAGCAGCGTCCGGGACAGGGTAATTGGCACTGAAGCTTTCTTT
TRBJ2-7,15,-,TRBV7-9,-,CASSPVLGLSGEQYF,TGTGCCAGCAGCCCGGTATTAGGACTCTCGGGTGAGCAGTACTTC
TRBJ2-1,13,-,TRBV20-1,TRBD2,CSASSGSYNEQFF,TGCAGTGCTAGTAGCGGGAGCTACAATGAGCAGTTCTTC
TRBJ2-5,12,few,TRBV5-1,-,CASSRGGETQYF,TGCGCCAGCAGTAGGGGGGGAGAGACCCAGTACTTC
TRBJ1-1,15,-,TRBV25-1,-,CASSEYDTLNTEAFF,TGTGCCAGCAGTGAATACGACACCCTGAACACTGAAGCTTTCTTT
TRBJ2-5,15,many,TRBV9,TRBD1,CASSGTGVKEETQYF,TGTGCCAGCAGCGGGACAGGGGTTAAAGAAGAGACCCAGTACTTC
TRBJ2-3,15,-,TRBV2,TRBD2,CASRPTSGSFATQYF,TGTGCCAGCAGACCGACTAGCGGGAGTTTCGCTACGCAGTATTTT
TRBJ2-2,19,-,TRBV11-2,TRBD2,CASSLGGPSGFSRTGELFF,TGTGCCAGCAGCTTAGGAGGGCCTAGCGGGTTCTCGAGGACCGGGGAGCTGTTTTTT
TRBJ2-1,13,few,TRBV5-6,-,CASSLTELNEQFF,TGTGCCAGCAGCTTGACCGAGCTCAATGAGCAGTTCTTC
TRBJ1-1,13,-,TRBV5-4,-,CASSPPGSPEAFF,TGTGCCAGCAGCCCACCAGGTAGTCCTGAAGCTTTCTTT
TRBJ2-1,17,-,TRBV5-5,TRBD2,CASSFRFSGRAYNEQFF,TGTGCCAGCAGCTTTAGGTTTAGCGGGAGGGCCTACAATGAGCAGTTCTTC
TRBJ2-1,15,-,TRBV5-5,TRBD2,CASSSTSGGTNEQFF,TGTGCCAGCAGCTCTACTAGCGGGGGGACAAATGAGCAGTTCTTC
TRBJ2-3,16,-,TRBV14,TRBD2,CASSQDSGGATDTQYF,TGTGCCAGCAGCCAAGATAGCGGGGGGGCGACAGATACGCAGTATTTT
TRBJ2-1,16,-,TRBV24-1,TRBD2,CATSDATSGAYNEQFF,TGTGCCACCAGTGATGCGACTAGCGGGGCCTATAATGAGCAGTTCTTC
TRBJ2-7,17,once,TRBV5-6,TRBD2,CASSLRTSGIKPYEQYF,TGTGCCAGCAGCTTGAGGACTAGCGGGATCAAACCCTACGAGCAGTACTTC
TRBJ2-2,16,-,TRBV19,TRBD2,CASSMSAGVVTGELFF,TGTGCCAGTAGTATGTCAGCGGGAGTTGTCACCGGGGAGCTGTTTTTT
TRBJ2-5,14,-,TRBV9,-,CASSVGGDQETQYF,TGTGCCAGCAGCGTAGGAGGAGACCAAGAGACCCAGTACTTC